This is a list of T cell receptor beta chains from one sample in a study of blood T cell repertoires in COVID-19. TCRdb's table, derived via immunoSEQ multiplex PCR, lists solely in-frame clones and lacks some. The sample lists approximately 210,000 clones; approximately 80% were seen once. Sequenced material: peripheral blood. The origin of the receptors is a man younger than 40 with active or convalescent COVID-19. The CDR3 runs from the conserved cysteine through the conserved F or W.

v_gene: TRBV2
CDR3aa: CASTPAGGGYNEQFF

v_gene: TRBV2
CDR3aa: CASTGQETQYF

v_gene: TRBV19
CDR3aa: CASQGQIGDTEAFF

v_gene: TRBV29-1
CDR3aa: CSVTLADAYEQYF

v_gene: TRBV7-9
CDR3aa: CASSLLRGNTEAFF

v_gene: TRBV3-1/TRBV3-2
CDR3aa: CASSQDLAGGPQAYNEQFF

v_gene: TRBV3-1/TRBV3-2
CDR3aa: CASSQLLKARTGELFF

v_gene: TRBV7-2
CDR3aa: CASSLVGGSTDTQYF

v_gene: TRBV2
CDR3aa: CASRQTSSSYNSPLHF

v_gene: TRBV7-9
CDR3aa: CASSLSAGVGELFF

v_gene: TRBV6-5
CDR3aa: CASSYPGGGETQYF

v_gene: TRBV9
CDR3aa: CASGAGVSPLHF

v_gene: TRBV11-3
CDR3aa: CASSSSVGLNEQYF

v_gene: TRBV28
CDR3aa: CASSFAGTGQPQHF

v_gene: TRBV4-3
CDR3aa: CASSQDGPTGRGYTF

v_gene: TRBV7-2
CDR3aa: CASSLVGGTVNTGELFF

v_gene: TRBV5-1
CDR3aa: CASSVGGPADTQYF

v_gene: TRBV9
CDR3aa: CAGSVIGWGRGNTIYF